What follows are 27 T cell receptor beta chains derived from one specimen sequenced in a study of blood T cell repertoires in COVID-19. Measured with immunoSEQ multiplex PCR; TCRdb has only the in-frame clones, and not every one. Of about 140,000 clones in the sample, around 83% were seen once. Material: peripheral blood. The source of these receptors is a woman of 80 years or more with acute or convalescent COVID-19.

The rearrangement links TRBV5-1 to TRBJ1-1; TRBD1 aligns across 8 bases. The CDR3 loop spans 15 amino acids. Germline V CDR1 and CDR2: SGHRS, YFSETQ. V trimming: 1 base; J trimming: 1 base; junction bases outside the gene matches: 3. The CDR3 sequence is CASSLTGTGNTEAFF. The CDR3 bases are TGCGCCAGCAGCTTGACGGGGACAGGGAACACTGAAGCTTTCTTT.

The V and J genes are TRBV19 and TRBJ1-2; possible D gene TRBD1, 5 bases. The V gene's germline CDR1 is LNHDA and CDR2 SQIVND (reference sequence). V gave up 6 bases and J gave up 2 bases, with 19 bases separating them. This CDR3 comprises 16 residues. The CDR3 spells CASSQSRTRSNYGYTF. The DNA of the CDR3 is TGTGCCAGTAGCCAGAGCCGGACACGGTCGAACTATGGCTACACCTTC. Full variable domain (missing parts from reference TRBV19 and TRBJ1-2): DGGITQSPKYLFRKEGQNVTLSCEQNLNHDAMYWYRQDPGQGLRLIYYSQIVNDFQKGDIAEGYSVSREKKESFPLTVTSAQKNPTAFYLCASSQSRTRSNYGYTFGSGTRLTVV.

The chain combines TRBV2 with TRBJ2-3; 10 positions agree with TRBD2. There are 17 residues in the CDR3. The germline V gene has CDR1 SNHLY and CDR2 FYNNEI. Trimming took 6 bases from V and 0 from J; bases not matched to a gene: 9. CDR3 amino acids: CASRLAAGGPSTDTQYF. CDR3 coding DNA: TGTGCCAGCAGGCTCGCAGCGGGAGGGCCCAGCACAGATACGCAGTATTTT.

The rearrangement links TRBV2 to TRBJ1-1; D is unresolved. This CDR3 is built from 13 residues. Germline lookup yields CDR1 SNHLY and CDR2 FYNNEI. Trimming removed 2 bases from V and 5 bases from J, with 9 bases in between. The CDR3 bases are TGTGCCAGCAGTGAACACCCGGGGACTGAAGCTTTCTTT. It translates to CASSEHPGTEAFF.

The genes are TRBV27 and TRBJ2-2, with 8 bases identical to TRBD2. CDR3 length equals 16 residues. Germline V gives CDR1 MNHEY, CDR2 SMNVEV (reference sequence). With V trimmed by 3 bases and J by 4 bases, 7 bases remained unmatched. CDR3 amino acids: CASSFGGRRSTGELFF. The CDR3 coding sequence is TGTGCCAGCAGTTTTGGCGGGAGGAGGTCCACCGGGGAGCTGTTTTTT.

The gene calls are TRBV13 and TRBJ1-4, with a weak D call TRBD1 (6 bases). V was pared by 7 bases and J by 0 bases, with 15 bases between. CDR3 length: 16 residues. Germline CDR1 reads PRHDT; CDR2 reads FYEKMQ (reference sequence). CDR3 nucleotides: TGTGCCAGCAAACAGGGCCCATATGCAACTAATGAAAAACTGTTTTTT. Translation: CASKQGPYATNEKLFF.

The CDR3 sequence is CASSPSVWEVDPGEQYF. The DNA of the CDR3 is TGTGCCAGCAGTCCGTCAGTTTGGGAGGTTGACCCGGGCGAGCAGTACTTC. The chain recombines TRBV28 with TRBJ2-7; D perhaps matches TRBD2 (6 bases). V was shortened by 5 bases and J by 6 bases, with 26 bases between the two germline ends. CDR1 is MDHEN, CDR2 SYDVKM, per germline. CDR3 length: 17 amino acids.

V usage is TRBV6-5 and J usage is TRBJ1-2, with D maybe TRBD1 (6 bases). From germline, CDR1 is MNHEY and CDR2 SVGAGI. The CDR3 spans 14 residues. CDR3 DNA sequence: TGTGCAAGTACACCAGGGGATCGTTCTAAAGGCTACACCTTC. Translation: CASTPGDRSKGYTF.

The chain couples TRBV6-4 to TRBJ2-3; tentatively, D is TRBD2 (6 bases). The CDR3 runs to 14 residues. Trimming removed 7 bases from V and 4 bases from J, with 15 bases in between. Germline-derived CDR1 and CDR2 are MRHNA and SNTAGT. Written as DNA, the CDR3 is TGTGCCAGCACAGCGGGTGGAGTATCAGATACGCAGTATTTT. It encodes CASTAGGVSDTQYF.

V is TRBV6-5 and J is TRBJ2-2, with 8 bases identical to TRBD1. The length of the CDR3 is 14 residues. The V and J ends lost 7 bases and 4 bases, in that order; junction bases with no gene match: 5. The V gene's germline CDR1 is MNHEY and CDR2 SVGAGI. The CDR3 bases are TGTGCCAGCAACAGGGGGTTGGGCACCGGGGAGCTGTTTTTT. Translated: CASNRGLGTGELFF.

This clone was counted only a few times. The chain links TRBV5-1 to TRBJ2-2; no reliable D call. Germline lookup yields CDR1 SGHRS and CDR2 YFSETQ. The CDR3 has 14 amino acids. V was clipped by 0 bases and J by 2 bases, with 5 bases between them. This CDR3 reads CASSLAYNTGELFF. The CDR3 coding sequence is TGCGCCAGCAGCTTGGCCTATAACACCGGGGAGCTGTTTTTT.

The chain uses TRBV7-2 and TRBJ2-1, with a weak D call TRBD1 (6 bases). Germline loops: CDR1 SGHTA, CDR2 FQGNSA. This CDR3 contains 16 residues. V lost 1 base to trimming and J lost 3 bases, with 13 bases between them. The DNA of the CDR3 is TGTGCCAGCAGCTTAGATTGGACAGCACACTACAATGAGCAGTTCTTC. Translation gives CASSLDWTAHYNEQFF.

CDR3 in amino acids: CASSITRGTRADTQYF. CDR3 DNA sequence: TGTGCCAGTAGTATAACCAGGGGCACCCGAGCAGATACGCAGTATTTT. V usage is TRBV19 and J usage is TRBJ2-3; weak D call: TRBD1 (6 bases). Trimming removed 2 bases from V and 4 bases from J, with 16 bases in between. This CDR3 is built from 16 residues. The germline V gene encodes CDR1 LNHDA and CDR2 SQIVND (reference sequence).

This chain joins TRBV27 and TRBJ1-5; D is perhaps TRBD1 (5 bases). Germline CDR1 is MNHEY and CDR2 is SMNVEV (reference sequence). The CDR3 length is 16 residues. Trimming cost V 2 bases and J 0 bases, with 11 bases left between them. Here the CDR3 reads CASSLRGFYSNQPQHF. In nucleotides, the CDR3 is TGTGCCAGCAGTTTAAGGGGATTTTATAGCAATCAGCCCCAGCATTTT.

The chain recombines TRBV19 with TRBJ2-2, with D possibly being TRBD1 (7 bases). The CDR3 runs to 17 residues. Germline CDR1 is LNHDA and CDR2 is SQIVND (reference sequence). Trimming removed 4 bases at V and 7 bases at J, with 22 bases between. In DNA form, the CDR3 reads TGTGCCAGTAGTACCGGCGGGACAGAAATATGGGGCGGGGAGCTGTTTTTT. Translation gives CASSTGGTEIWGGELFF.

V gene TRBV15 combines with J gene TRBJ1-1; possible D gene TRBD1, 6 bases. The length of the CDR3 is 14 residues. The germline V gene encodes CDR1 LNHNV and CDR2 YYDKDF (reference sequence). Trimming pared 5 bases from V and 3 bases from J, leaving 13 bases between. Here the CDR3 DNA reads TGTGCCACCAGCGTCAGACAGGCAGACACTGAAGCTTTCTTT. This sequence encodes CATSVRQADTEAFF.

The CDR3 coding sequence is TGTGCCAGCAGGACTAGCGGGAGGAGCATTCAGTACTTC. Translated, it gives CASRTSGRSIQYF. The chain employs TRBV12-3 or TRBV12-4 and TRBJ2-4; 13 nucleotides align to TRBD2. V shed 6 bases, J shed 9 bases, and the junction held 2 bases outside the gene matches. CDR3 length: 13 amino acids.

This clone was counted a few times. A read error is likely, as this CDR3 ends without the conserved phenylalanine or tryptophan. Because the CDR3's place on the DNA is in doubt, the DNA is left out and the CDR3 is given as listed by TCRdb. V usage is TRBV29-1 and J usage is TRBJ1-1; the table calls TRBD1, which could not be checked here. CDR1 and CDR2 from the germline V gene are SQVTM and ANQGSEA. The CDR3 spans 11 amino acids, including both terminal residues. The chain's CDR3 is CSVGTGRNFFV.

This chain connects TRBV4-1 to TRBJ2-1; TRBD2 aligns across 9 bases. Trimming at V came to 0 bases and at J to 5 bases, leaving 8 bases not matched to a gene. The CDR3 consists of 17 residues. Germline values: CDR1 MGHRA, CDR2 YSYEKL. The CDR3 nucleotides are TGCGCCAGCAGCCAAGAGAGAGGGCGGGGGGGAAACAATGAGCAGTTCTTC. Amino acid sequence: CASSQERGRGGNNEQFF.

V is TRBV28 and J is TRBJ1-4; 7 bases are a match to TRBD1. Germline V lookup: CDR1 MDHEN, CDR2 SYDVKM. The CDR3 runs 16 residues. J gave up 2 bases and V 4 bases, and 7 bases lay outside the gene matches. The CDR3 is CASSSRQGGTNEKLFF. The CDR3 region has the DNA TGTGCCAGCAGTTCAAGACAGGGTGGCACTAATGAAAAACTGTTTTTT.

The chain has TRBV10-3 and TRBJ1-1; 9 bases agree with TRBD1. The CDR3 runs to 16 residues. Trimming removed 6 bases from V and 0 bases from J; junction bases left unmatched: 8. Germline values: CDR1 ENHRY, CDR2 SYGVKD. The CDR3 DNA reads TGTGCCATCAGCGAGACCGGGACAGGGATGAACACTGAAGCTTTCTTT. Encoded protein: CAISETGTGMNTEAFF.

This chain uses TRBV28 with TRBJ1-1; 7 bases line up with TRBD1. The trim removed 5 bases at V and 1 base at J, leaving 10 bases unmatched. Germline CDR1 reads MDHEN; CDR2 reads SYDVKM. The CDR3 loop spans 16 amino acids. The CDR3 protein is CASSPPRQGRNTEAFF. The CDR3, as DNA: TGTGCCAGCAGTCCCCCTCGACAGGGAAGGAACACTGAAGCTTTCTTT.

CDR3 loop: CASRTSSYEQYF. CDR3 in DNA: TGTGCCAGTAGAACGAGCTCCTACGAGCAGTACTTC. The gene calls are TRBV28 and TRBJ2-7; D remains unclear. The CDR3 loop spans 12 amino acids. Deletions cut 9 bases from V and 0 bases from J, with 9 bases between. Germline V gene sequence: CDR1 MDHEN, CDR2 SYDVKM.

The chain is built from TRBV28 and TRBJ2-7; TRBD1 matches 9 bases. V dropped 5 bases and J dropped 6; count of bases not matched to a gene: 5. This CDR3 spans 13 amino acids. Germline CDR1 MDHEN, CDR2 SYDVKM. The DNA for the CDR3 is TGTGCCAGCAGTCCCGGGACAGGGCCCGAGCAGTACTTC. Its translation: CASSPGTGPEQYF.

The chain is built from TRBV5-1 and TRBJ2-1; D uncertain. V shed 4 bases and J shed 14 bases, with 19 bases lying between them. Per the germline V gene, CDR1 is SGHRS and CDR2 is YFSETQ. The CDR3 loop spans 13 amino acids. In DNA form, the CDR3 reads TGCGCCAGCAGCCTTTCATTTCTATCAAGCAAGTTCTTC. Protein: CASSLSFLSSKFF.

DNA of the CDR3: TGTGCCAGCAGTAGACAGGAAATTTACAATGAGCAGTTCTTC. It encodes CASSRQEIYNEQFF. The chain links TRBV6-5 to TRBJ2-1, with D possibly TRBD1 on 6 matching bases. Germline V lookup: CDR1 MNHEY, CDR2 SVGAGI. Trimming removed 5 bases from V and 4 bases from J, with 12 bases in between. The CDR3 extends over 14 amino acids.

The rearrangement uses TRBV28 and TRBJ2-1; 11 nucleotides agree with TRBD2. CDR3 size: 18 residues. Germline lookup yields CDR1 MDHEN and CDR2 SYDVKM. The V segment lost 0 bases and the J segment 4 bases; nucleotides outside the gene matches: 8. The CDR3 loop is CASSLWGRGTSGYNEQFF. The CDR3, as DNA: TGTGCCAGCAGTTTATGGGGGCGGGGGACTAGCGGTTACAATGAGCAGTTCTTC.